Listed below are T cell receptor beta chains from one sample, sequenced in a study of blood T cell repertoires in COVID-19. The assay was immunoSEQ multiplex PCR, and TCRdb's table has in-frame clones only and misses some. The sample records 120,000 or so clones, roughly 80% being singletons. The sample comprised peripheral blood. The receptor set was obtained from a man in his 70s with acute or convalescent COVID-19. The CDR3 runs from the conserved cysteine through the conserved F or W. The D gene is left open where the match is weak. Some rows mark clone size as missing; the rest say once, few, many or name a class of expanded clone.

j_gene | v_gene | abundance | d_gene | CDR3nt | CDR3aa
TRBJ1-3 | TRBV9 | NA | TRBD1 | TGTGCCAGCAGCGTAGCAGGGGGTGGAAACACCATATATTTT | CASSVAGGGNTIYF
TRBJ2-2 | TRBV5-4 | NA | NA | TGTGCCAGCAGCTTGGACCCAGGGGCGAACACCGGGGAGCTGTTTTTT | CASSLDPGANTGELFF
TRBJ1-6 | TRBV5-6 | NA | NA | TGTGCCAGCAGCTTGGTTCCAGGGACCTATAATTCACCCCTCCACTTT | CASSLVPGTYNSPLHF
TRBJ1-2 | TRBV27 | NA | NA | TGTGCCAGCGGCACATTCAAGCCTCACAGGTCTAACTATGGCTACACCTTC | CASGTFKPHRSNYGYTF
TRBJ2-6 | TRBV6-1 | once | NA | TGTGCCAGCACCTACGGGGGCTCTGGGGCCAACGTCCTGACTTTC | CASTYGGSGANVLTF
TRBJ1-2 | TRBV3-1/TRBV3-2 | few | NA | TGTGCCAGCAGCCAAGACAGCGTTAACTATGGCTACACCTTC | CASSQDSVNYGYTF
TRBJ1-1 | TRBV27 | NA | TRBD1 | TGTGCCAGCAAACAAACAGGGGCCCCTGAAGCTTTCTTT | CASKQTGAPEAFF
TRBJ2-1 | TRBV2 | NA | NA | TGTGCCAGCAGTGAAGCAGGAGGAAGCTCCTACAATGAGCAGTTCTTC | CASSEAGGSSYNEQFF
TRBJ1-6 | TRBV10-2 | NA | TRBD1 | TGCGCCAGCAGTGAGGCCGGACAGGCGGATTCACCCCTCCACTTT | CASSEAGQADSPLHF
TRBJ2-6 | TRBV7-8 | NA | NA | TGTGCCAGCAGCCATAACTCTGGGGCCAACGTCCTGACTTTC | CASSHNSGANVLTF
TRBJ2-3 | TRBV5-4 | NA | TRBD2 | TGTGCCAGCAGGCGGGGGGGGGATCAATTCACAGATACGCAGTATTTT | CASRRGGDQFTDTQYF
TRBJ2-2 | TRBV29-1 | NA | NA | TGCAGCTGTAATGCCCAGGGGTCGACCGGGGAGCTGTTTTTT | CSCNAQGSTGELFF
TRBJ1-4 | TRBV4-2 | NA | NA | TGTGCCAGCAGCCAAGATCCCGTAGCAACTAATGAAAAACTGTTTTTT | CASSQDPVATNEKLFF
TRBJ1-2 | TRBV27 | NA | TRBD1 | TGTGCCAGCAGTTTACGGGGGACAGGGTCTGGCTACACCTTC | CASSLRGTGSGYTF
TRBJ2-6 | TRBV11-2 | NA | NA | TGTGCCAGCAGGTCCCTGAAGCGCTCCTCTGGGGCCAACGTCCTGACTTTC | CASRSLKRSSGANVLTF
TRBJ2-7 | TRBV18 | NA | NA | TGTGCCAGCTCACCACGGGACTCCACCTACGAGCAGTACTTC | CASSPRDSTYEQYF
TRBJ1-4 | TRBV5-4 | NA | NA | TGTGCCAGCAGACCGGACATAGGGGATGAAAAACTGTTTTTT | CASRPDIGDEKLFF